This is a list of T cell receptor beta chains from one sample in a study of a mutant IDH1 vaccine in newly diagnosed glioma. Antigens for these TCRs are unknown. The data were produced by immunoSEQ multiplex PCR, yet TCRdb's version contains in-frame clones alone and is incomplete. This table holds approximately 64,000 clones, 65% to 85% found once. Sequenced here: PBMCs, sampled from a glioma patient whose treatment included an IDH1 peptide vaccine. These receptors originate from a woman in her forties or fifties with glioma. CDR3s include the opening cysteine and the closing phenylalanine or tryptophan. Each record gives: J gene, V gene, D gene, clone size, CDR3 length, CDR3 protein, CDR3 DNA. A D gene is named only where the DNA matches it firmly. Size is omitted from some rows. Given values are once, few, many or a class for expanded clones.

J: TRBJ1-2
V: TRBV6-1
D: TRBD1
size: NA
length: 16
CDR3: CASSGIGTGANYGYTF
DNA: TGTGCCAGCAGTGGTATCGGGACAGGGGCTAACTATGGCTACACCTTC

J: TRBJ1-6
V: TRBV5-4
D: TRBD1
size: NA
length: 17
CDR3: CASSPEGARSYNSPLHF
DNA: TGTGCCAGCAGTCCTGAGGGGGCCAGGTCCTATAATTCACCCCTCCACTTT

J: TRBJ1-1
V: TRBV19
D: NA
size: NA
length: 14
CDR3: CASSLFEGSTEAFF
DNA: TGTGCCAGTAGTCTGTTTGAGGGGAGTACTGAAGCTTTCTTT

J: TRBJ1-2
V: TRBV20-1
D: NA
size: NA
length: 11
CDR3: CSARGIGQWTF
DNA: TGCAGTGCTAGAGGAATAGGGCAGTGGACCTTC

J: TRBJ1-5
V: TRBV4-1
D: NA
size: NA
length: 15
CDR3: CASSHAGAFNQPQHF
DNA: TGCGCCAGCAGCCATGCCGGAGCTTTCAATCAGCCCCAGCATTTT

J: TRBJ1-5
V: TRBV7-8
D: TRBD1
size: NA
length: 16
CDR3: CASSLTGTAYNQPQHF
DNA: TGTGCCAGCAGCTTAACCGGGACAGCCTACAATCAGCCCCAGCATTTT

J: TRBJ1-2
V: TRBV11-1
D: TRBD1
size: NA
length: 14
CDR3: CASSSGTGSFGYTF
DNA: TGTGCCAGCAGCTCCGGGACAGGATCCTTTGGCTACACCTTC

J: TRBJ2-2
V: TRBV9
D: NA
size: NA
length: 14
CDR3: CASSAEGDTGELFF
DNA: TGTGCCAGCAGCGCGGAGGGCGACACCGGGGAGCTGTTTTTT

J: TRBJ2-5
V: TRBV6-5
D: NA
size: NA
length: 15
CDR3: CASSTTGQPGETQYF
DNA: TGTGCCAGCAGTACCACGGGGCAGCCAGGGGAGACCCAGTACTTC

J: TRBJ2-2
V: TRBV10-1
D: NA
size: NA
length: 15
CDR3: CASSRTAGMNGELFF
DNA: TGCGCCAGCAGCCGGACTGCGGGAATGAACGGGGAGCTGTTTTTT

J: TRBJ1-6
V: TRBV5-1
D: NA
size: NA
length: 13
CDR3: CASGKGENSPLHF
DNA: TGCGCCAGCGGAAAGGGCGAGAATTCACCCCTCCACTTT

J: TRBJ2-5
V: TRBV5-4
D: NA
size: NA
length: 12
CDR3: CASSLAKETQYF
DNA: TGTGCCAGCAGCTTGGCAAAAGAGACCCAGTACTTC

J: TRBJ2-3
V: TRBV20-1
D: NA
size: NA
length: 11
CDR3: CSVQGRDTQYF
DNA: TGCAGTGTCCAGGGACGAGATACGCAGTATTTT

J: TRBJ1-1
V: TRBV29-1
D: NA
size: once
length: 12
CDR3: CSVEARTTEAFF
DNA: TGCAGCGTTGAAGCCCGGACCACTGAAGCTTTCTTT

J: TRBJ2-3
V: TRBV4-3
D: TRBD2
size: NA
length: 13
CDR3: CASSQDTGTSEYF
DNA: TGCGCCAGCAGCCAGGACACCGGGACTAGCGAGTATTTT

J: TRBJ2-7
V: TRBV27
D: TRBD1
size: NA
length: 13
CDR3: CASSTDRGNEQYF
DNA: TGTGCCAGCAGTACGGACAGGGGCAACGAGCAGTACTTC

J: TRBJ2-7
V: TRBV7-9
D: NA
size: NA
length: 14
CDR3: CASSGRLGGYEQYF
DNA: TGTGCCAGCAGCGGACGACTAGGCGGCTACGAGCAGTACTTC

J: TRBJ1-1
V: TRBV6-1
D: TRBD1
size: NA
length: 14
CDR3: CASGRSQGGTEAFF
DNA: TGTGCCAGCGGAAGGTCGCAGGGGGGAACTGAAGCTTTCTTT

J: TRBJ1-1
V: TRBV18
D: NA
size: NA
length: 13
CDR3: CASGRGSGTEAFF
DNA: TGTGCCAGCGGGAGGGGTTCGGGCACTGAAGCTTTCTTT

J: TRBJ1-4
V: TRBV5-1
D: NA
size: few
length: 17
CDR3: CASSLGGGLSTNEKLFF
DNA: TGCGCCAGCAGCTTGGGAGGAGGACTTTCAACTAATGAAAAACTGTTTTTT

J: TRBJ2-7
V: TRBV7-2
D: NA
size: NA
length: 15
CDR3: CASSFSGTSAYEQYF
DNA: TGTGCCAGCAGCTTTTCCGGGACATCGGCCTACGAGCAGTACTTC

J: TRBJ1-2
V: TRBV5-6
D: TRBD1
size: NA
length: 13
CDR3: CASSRTGGYGYTF
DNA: TGTGCCAGCAGCAGAACAGGGGGGTATGGCTACACCTTC

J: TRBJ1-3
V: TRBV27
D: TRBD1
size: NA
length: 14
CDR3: CASSPGTAGNTIYF
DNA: TGTGCCAGCAGTCCAGGGACAGCTGGAAACACCATATATTTT

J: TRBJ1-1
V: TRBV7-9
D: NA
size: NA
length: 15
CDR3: CASSSGVGWGTEAFF
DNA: TGTGCCAGCAGCTCCGGGGTGGGATGGGGCACTGAAGCTTTCTTT

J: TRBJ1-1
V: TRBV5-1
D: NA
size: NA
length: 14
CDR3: CASSELGGDTEAFF
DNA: TGCGCCAGCAGCGAACTCGGCGGGGACACTGAAGCTTTCTTT

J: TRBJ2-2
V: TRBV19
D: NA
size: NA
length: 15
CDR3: CASIQTVSNTGELFF
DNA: TGTGCCAGTATCCAGACGGTATCGAACACCGGGGAGCTGTTTTTT

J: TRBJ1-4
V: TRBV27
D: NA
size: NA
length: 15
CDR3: CASSSVPLTYEKLFF
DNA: TGTGCCAGCAGTTCAGTCCCTTTGACCTATGAAAAACTGTTTTTT

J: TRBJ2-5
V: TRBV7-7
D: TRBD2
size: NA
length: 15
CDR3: CASSLGGGAEETQYF
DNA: TGTGCCAGCAGCTTGGGCGGGGGGGCCGAAGAGACCCAGTACTTC

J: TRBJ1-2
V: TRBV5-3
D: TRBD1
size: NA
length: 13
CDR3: CARSWDSDYGYTF
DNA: TGTGCCAGAAGCTGGGACAGTGACTATGGCTACACCTTC

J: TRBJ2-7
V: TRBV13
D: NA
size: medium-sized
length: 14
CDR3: CASRGWTSSYEQYF
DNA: TGTGCCAGCCGTGGGTGGACGAGCTCCTACGAGCAGTACTTC

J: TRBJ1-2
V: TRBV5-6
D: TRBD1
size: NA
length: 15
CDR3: CASSFLRGQNYGYTF
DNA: TGTGCCAGCAGCTTCTTACGGGGACAGAACTATGGCTACACCTTC

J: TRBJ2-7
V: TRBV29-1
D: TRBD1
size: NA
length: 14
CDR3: CSVGSGTGSYEQYF
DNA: TGCAGCGTTGGATCCGGGACAGGGTCCTACGAGCAGTACTTC

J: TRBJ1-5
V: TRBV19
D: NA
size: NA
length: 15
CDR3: CASSNEYLPNQPQHF
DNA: TGTGCCAGTAGTAACGAGTATCTGCCCAATCAGCCCCAGCATTTT

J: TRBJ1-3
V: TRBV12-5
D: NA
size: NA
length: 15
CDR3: CASGFSGPSGNTIYF
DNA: TGTGCTAGTGGTTTCAGTGGGCCCTCTGGAAACACCATATATTTT

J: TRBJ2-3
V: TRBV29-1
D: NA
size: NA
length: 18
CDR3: CSVEDPGSRGDRTDTQYF
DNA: TGCAGCGTTGAAGATCCGGGGAGTCGAGGGGACCGCACAGATACGCAGTATTTT

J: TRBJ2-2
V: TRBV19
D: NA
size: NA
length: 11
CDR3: CASRRTGELFF
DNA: TGTGCCAGTAGAAGGACCGGGGAGCTGTTTTTT

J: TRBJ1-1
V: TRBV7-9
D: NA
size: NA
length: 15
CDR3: CASSLAKDSNTEAFF
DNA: TGTGCCAGCAGCTTAGCAAAGGACAGTAACACTGAAGCTTTCTTT

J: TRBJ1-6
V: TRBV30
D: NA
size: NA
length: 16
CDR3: CAWSGLGGRDNSPLHF
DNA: TGTGCCTGGAGCGGCCTGGGGGGTCGGGATAATTCACCCCTCCACTTT

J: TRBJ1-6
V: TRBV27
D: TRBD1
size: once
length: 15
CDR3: CASSFTGGGNSPLHF
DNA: TGTGCCAGCAGTTTCACAGGGGGCGGGAATTCACCCCTCCACTTT

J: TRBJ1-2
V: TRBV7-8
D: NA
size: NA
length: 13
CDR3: CASSPDRNYGYTF
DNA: TGTGCCAGCAGCCCGGACAGAAACTATGGCTACACCTTC

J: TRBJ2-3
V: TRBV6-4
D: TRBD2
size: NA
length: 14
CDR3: CASRGGLAGNTQYF
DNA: TGTGCCAGCAGGGGCGGACTAGCGGGAAATACGCAGTATTTT

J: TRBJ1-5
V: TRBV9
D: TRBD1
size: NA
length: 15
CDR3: CASSAGQTSNQPQHF
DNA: TGTGCCAGCAGCGCGGGACAGACTAGCAATCAGCCCCAGCATTTT

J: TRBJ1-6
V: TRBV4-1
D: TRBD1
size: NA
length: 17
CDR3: CASSLRQGISENSPLHF
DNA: TGCGCCAGCAGCCTTCGACAGGGGATTTCGGAAAATTCACCCCTCCACTTT

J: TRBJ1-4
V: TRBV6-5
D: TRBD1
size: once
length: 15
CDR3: CASRTTGGSNEKLFF
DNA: TGTGCCAGCAGAACCACAGGGGGATCTAATGAAAAACTGTTTTTT

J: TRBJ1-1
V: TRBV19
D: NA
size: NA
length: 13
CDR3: CASSKTLNTEAFF
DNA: TGTGCCAGTAGCAAGACCTTGAACACTGAAGCTTTCTTT

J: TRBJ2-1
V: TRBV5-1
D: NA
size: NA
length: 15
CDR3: CASSLAWGGPNEQFF
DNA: TGCGCCAGCAGCTTGGCGTGGGGGGGCCCGAATGAGCAGTTCTTC

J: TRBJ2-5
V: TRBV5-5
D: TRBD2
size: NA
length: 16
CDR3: CASSLGLAGGEETQYF
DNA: TGTGCCAGCAGCTTGGGACTAGCGGGGGGGGAAGAGACCCAGTACTTC

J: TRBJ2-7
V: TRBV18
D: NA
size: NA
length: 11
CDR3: CASSRNYEQYF
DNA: TGTGCCAGCTCCCGCAACTACGAGCAGTACTTC

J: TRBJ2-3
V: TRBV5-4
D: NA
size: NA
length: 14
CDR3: CASSLVQGPDTQYF
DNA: TGTGCCAGCAGCTTGGTGCAGGGCCCAGATACGCAGTATTTT

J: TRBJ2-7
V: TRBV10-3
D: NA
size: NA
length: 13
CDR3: CAINVQEDYEQYF
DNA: TGTGCCATCAACGTCCAGGAAGACTACGAGCAGTACTTC

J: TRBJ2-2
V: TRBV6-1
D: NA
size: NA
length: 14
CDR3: CASSVERYTGELFF
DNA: TGTGCCAGCAGTGTAGAACGGTACACCGGGGAGCTGTTTTTT

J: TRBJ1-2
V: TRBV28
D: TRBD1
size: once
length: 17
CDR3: CASRLNSWDSLNYGYTF
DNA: TGTGCCAGCAGACTAAACTCGTGGGACAGTCTTAACTATGGCTACACCTTC

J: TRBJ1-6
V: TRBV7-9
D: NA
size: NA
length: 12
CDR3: CAKGDDNSPLHF
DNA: TGTGCCAAAGGGGATGACAATTCACCCCTCCACTTT

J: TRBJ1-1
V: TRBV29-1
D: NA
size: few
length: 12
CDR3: CSVDGGGTEAFF
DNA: TGCAGCGTCGATGGCGGGGGCACTGAAGCTTTCTTT

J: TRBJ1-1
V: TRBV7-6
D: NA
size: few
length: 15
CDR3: CASSLGSGSGTEAFF
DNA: TGTGCCAGCAGCTTGGGGTCAGGGTCTGGCACTGAAGCTTTCTTT

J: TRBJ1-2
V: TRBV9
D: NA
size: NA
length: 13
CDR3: CASSVQGPYGYTF
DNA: TGTGCCAGCAGCGTCCAGGGGCCCTATGGCTACACCTTC

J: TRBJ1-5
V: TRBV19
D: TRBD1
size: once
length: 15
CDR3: CASSPDRGSNQPQHF
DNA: TGTGCCAGTAGTCCAGACAGGGGTAGCAATCAGCCCCAGCATTTT

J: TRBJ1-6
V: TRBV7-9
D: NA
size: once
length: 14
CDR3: CASSLAGFSSPLHF
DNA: TGTGCCAGCAGCTTGGCGGGGTTCAGCTCACCCCTCCACTTT

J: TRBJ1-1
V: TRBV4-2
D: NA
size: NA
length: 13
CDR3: CASSHVVNTEAFF
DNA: TGTGCCAGCAGCCATGTAGTGAACACTGAAGCTTTCTTT